The T cell receptor beta chain under discussion was sequenced for a study of radiotherapy plus CTLA-4 blockade in lung cancer. The CDR3 spans 12 residues. The V and J ends lost 1 base and 3 bases respectively, with 4 bases between them. Germline lookup yields CDR1 MGHDK and CDR2 SYGVNS. Profiling relied on immunoSEQ multiplex PCR, and the TCRdb table lists in-frame clones only, not all of them. The sample consists of roughly 85,000 clones, around 87% of them appearing once. The sequencing used peripheral blood, collected from a patient treated with radiotherapy plus ipilimumab. This sequence joins TRBV25-1 and TRBJ2-7; D is unclear. The sequence was obtained from a human donor with non-small cell lung cancer that progressed on radiotherapy plus ipilimumab. The CDR3 loop is CASSESNYEQYF. The CDR3 DNA is TGTGCCAGCAGTGAATCAAACTACGAGCAGTACTTC.